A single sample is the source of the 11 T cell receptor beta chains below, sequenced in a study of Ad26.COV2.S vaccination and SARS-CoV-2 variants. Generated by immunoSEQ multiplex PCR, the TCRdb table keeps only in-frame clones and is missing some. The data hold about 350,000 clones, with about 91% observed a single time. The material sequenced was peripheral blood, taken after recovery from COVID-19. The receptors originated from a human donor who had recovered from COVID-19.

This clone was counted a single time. The CDR3 protein is CASSLDGRSTDTQYF. In nucleotides, the CDR3 is TGTGCCAGCAGCTTAGATGGTCGCAGCACAGATACGCAGTATTTT. The J gene is TRBJ2-3, the V gene TRBV11-2; D is undetermined. Trimming removed 0 bases from V and 0 bases from J, with 7 bases in between. There are 15 residues in the CDR3. CDR1 and CDR2 from the germline V gene are SGHAT and FQNNGV. The whole variable domain, remainder taken from reference TRBV11-2 and TRBJ2-3, is EAGVAQSPRYKIIEKRQSVAFWCNPISGHATLYWYQQILGQGPKLLIQFQNNGVVDDSQLPKDRFSAERLKGVDSTLKIQPAKLEDSAVYLCASSLDGRSTDTQYFGPGTRLTVL.

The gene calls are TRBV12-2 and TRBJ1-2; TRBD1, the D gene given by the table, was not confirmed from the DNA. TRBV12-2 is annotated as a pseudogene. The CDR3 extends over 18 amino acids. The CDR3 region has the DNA TGTGCAAGTCGCTTCCGTAAGGTCCTCAGGGGGTTGAGCTATGGCTACACCTTC. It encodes CASRFRKVLRGLSYGYTF.

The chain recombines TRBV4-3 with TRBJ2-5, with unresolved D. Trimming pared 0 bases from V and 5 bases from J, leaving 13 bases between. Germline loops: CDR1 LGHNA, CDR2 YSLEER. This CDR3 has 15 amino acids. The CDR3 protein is CASSQDFSSWETQYF. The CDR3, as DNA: TGCGCCAGCAGCCAAGATTTTTCCTCTTGGGAGACCCAGTACTTC.

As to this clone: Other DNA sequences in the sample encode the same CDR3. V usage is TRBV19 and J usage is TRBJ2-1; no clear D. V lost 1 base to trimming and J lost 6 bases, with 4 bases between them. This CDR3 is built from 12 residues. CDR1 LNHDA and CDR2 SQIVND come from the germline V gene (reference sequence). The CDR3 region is CASSIGLNEQFF. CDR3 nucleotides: TGTGCCAGTAGTATAGGCCTCAATGAGCAGTTCTTC. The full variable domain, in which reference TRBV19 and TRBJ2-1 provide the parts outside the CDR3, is DGGITQSPKYLFRKEGQNVTLSCEQNLNHDAMYWYRQDPGQGLRLIYYSQIVNDFQKGDIAEGYSVSREKKESFPLTVTSAQKNPTAFYLCASSIGLNEQFFGPGTRLTVL.

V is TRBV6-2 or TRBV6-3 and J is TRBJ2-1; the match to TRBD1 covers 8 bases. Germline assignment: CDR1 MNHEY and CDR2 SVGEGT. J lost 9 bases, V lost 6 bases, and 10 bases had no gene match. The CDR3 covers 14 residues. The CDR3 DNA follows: TGTGCCAGCAGCCGACAGGGGTGGGGGGCTGAGCAGTTCTTC. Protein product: CASSRQGWGAEQFF.

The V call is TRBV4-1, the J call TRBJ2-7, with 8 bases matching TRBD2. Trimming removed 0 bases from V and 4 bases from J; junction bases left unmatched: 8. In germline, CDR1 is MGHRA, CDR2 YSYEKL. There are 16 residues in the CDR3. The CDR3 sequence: CASSQEAGRGAYEQYF. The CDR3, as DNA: TGCGCCAGCAGCCAAGAGGCCGGGAGGGGCGCGTACGAGCAGTACTTC.

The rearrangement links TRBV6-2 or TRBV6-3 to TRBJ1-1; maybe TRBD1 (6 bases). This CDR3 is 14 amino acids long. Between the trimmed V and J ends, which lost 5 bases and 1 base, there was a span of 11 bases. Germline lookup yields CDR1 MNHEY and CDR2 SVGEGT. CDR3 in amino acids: CASSRSTGNTEAFF. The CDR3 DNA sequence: TGTGCCAGCAGTCGATCGACAGGGAACACTGAAGCTTTCTTT.

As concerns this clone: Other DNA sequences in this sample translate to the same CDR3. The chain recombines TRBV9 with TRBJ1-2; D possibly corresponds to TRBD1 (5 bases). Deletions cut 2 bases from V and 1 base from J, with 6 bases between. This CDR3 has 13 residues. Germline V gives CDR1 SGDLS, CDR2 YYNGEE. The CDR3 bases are TGTGCCAGCAGCGTCGACAGTAACTATGGCTACACCTTC. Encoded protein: CASSVDSNYGYTF.

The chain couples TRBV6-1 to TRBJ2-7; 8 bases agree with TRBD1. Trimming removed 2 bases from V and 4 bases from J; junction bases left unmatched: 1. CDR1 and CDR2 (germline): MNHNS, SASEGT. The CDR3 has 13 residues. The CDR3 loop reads CASSERQGYEQYF. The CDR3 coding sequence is TGTGCCAGCAGTGAACGACAGGGGTACGAGCAGTACTTC.

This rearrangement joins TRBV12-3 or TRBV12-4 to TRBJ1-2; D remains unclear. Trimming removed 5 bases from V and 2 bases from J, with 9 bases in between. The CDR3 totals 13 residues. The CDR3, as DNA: TGTGCCAGCAGTCAAGGAGGAAACTATGGCTACACCTTC. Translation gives CASSQGGNYGYTF.

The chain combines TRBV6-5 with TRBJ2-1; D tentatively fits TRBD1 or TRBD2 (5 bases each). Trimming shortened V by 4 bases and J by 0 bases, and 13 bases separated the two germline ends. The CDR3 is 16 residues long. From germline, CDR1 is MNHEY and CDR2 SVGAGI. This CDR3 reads CASSSPGRRSYNEQFF. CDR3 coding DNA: TGTGCCAGCAGTTCCCCGGGGCGGCGCTCCTACAATGAGCAGTTCTTC.